This T cell receptor (beta chain) was recovered during a study of blood T cell repertoires in COVID-19. Whole-study context: From the United States, Italy and Spain came samples of acute and convalescent COVID-19. Nucleic acid was either cDNA or gDNA, and it came from T cells, B-cell-depleted T cells, or PBMCs.

Germline V gene lookup returns CDR1 SGHRS and CDR2 YFSETQ. Trimming removed 5 bases from V and 0 bases from J; junction bases left unmatched: 3. This CDR3 region has 14 residues. In the authors' workflow: Amplification from reference gene primers served as the basis for estimated nucleated cell counts. Data came from immunoSEQ multiplex PCR; TCRdb stores just in-frame clones and leaves some out. The D gene and trimming were derived from the DNA, and the V and J assignments and clone size from that table. The repertoire holds around 250,000 clones, around 86% seen once, with approximately 2% in the top ten.

The chain is built from TRBV5-1 and TRBJ2-5; 8 nucleotides align to TRBD1. This clonotype was sampled from a man aged 25-40 years who had recovered from COVID-19. Material for sequencing was peripheral blood. The CDR3 is CASSGQGHQETQYF. The DNA for the CDR3 is TGCGCCAGCAGTGGACAGGGTCACCAAGAGACCCAGTACTTC.